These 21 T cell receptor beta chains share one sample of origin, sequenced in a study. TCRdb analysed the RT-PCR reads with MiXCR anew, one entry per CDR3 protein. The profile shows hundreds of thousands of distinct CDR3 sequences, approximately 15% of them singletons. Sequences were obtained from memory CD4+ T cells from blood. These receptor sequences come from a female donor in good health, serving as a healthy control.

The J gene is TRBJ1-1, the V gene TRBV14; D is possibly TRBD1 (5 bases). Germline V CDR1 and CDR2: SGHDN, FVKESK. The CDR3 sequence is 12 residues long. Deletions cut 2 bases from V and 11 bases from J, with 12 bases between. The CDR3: CASSQYGAGAFF. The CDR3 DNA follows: TGTGCCAGCAGCCAATATGGGGCGGGGGCTTTCTTT.

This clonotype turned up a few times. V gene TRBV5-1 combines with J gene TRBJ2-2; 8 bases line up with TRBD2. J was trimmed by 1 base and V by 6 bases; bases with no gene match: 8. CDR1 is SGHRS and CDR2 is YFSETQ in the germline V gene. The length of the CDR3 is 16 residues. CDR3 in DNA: TGCGCCAGCAACCCCACGCTAGCGGGGAACACCGGGGAGCTGTTTTTT. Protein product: CASNPTLAGNTGELFF. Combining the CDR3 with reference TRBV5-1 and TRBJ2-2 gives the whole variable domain KAGVTQTPRYLIKTRGQQVTLSCSPISGHRSVSWYQQTPGQGLQFLFEYFSETQRNKGNFPGRFSGRQFSNSRSEMNVSTLELGDSALYLCASNPTLAGNTGELFFGEGSRLTVL.

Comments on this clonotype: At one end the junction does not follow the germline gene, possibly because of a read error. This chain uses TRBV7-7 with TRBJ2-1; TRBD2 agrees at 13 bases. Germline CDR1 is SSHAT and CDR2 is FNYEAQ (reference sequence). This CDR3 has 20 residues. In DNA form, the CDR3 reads TGTGCTAGCAGCTTAGTGCTACCAGGACTAGCGGGAGATAAGTACAATGAGCAGTTCTTC. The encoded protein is CASSLVLPGLAGDKYNEQFF.

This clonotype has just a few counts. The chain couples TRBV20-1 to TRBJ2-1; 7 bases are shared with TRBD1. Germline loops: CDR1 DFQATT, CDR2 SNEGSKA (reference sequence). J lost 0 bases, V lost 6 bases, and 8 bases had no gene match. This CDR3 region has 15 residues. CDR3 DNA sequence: TGCAGTGCAGACTCGACAGGGAGCTCCTACAATGAGCAGTTCTTC. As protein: CSADSTGSSYNEQFF.

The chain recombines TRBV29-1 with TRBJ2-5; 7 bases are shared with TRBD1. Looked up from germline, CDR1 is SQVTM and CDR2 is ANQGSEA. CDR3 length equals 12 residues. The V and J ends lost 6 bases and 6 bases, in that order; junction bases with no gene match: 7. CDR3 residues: CSVIQGPQTQYF. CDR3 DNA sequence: TGCAGCGTAATACAGGGGCCCCAGACCCAGTACTTC.

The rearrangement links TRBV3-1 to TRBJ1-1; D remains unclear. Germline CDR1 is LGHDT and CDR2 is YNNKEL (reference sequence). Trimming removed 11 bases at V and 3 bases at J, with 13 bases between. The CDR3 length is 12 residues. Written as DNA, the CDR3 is TGTGCCTCTAAGATCGGGGACACTGAAGCTTTCTTT. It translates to CASKIGDTEAFF. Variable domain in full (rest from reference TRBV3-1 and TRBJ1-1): DTAVSQTPKYLVTQMGNDKSIKCEQNLGHDTMYWYKQDSKKFLKIMFSYNNKELIINETVPNRFSPKSPDKAHLNLHINSLELGDSAVYFCASKIGDTEAFFGQGTRLTVV.

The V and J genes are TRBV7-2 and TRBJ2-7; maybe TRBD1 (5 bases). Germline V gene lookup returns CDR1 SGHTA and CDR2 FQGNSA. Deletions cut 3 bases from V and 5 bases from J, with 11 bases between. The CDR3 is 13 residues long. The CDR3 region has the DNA TGTGCCAGCAGCTTCTATGGGGCCAACGAGCAGTACTTC. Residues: CASSFYGANEQYF.

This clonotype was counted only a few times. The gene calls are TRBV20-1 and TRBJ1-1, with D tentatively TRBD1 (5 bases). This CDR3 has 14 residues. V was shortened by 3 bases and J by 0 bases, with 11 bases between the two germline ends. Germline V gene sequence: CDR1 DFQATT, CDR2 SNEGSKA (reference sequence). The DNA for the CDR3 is TGCAGTGCTAGCCACAGGACCATGAACACTGAAGCTTTCTTT. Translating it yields CSASHRTMNTEAFF.

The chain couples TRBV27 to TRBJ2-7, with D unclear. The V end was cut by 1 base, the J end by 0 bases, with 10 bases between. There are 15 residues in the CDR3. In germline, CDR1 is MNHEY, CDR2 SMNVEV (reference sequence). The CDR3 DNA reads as TGTGCCAGCAGTTTATTGTCTAGTGCCTCCTACGAGCAGTACTTC. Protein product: CASSLLSSASYEQYF.

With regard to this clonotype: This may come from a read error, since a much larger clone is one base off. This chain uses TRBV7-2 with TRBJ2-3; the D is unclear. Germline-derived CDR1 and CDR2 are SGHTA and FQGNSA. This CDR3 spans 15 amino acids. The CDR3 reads CAISSVGNAADTQYF. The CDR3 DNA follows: TGTGCCATCAGCTCGGTCGGCAACGCCGCAGATACGCAGTATTTT.

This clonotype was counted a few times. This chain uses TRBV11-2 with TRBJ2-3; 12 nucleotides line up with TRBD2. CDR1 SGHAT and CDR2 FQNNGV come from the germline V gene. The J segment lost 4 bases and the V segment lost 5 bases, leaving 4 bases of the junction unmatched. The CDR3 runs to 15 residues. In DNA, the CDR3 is TGTGCCAGCAGCGGACTAGCGGGATTCTCAGATACGCAGTATTTT. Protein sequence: CASSGLAGFSDTQYF.

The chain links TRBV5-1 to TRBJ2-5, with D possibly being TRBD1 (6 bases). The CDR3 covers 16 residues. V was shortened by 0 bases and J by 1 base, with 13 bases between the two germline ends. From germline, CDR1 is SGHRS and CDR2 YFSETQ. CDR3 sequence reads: CASSLDGGGLQETQYF. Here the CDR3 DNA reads TGCGCCAGCAGCTTGGATGGGGGCGGGCTCCAAGAGACCCAGTACTTC. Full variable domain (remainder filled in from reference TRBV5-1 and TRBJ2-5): KAGVTQTPRYLIKTRGQQVTLSCSPISGHRSVSWYQQTPGQGLQFLFEYFSETQRNKGNFPGRFSGRQFSNSRSEMNVSTLELGDSALYLCASSLDGGGLQETQYFGPGTRLLVL.

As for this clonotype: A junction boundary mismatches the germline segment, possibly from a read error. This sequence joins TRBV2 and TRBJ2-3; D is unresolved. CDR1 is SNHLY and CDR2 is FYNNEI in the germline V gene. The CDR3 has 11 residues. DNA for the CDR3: TGTGCCAGCAGTGAATCAGGAACCGGCTCGTTT. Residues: CASSESGTGSF.

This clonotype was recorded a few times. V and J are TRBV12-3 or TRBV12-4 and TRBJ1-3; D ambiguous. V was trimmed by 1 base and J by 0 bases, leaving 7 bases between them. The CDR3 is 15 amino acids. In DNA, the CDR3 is TGTGCCAGCAGTTTAGGGGTGCTCTCTGGAAACACCATATATTTT. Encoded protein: CASSLGVLSGNTIYF.

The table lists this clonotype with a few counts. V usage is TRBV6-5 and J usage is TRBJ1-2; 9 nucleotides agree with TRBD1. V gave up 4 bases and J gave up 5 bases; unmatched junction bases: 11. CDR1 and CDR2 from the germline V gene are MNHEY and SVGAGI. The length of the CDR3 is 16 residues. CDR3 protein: CASSFHRGRIGYGYTF. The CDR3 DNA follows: TGTGCCAGCAGTTTTCACAGGGGGCGGATTGGATATGGCTACACCTTC.

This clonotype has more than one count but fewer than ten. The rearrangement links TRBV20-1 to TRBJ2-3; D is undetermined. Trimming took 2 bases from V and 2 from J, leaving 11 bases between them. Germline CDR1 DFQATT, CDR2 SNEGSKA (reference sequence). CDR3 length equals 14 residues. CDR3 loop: CSARRLSTTDTQYF. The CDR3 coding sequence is TGCAGTGCTAGAAGACTCTCCACCACAGATACGCAGTATTTT.

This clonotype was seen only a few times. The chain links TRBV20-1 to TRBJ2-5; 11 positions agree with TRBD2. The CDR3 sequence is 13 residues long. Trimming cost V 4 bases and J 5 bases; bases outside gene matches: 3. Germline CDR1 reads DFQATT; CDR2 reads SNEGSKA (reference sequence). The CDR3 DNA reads TGCAGTGCTACGACTAGCGGGGTTGAGACCCAGTACTTC. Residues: CSATTSGVETQYF.

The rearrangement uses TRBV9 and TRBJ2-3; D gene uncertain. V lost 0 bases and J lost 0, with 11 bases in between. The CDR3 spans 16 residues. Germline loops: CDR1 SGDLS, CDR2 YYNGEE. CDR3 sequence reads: CASSVAGYTSTDTQYF. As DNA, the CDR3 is TGTGCCAGCAGCGTAGCCGGGTACACTAGCACAGATACGCAGTATTTT.

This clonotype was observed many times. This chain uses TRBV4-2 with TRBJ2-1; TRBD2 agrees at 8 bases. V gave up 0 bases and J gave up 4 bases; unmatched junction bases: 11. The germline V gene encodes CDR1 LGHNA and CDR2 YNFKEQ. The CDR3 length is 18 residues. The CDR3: CASSQDTPTGGLYNEQFF. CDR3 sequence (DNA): TGTGCCAGCAGCCAAGATACCCCAACGGGAGGGTTGTACAATGAGCAGTTCTTC.

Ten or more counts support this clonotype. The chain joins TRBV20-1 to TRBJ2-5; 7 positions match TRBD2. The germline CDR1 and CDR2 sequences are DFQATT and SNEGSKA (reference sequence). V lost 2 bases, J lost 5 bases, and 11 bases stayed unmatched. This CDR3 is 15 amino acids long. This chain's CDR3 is CSARPPGLTSETQYF. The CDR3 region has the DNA TGCAGTGCTAGACCCCCGGGACTAACCTCCGAGACCCAGTACTTC.

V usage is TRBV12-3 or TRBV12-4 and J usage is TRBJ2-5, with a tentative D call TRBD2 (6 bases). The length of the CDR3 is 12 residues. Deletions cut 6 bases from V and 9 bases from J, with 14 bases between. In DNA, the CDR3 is TGTGCCAGCAGGCGGGGCTCGGGGGCCCAGTACTTC. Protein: CASRRGSGAQYF.